This T cell receptor beta chain was sequenced for a study of blood T cell repertoires in COVID-19. Across the study: PBMCs, B-cell-depleted T cells, or T cells provided the cDNA or gDNA that made up the material.

The CDR3 extends over 15 amino acids. CDR1 and CDR2 from the germline V gene are SGHTA and FQGTGA. V was shortened by 4 bases and J by 2 bases, with 12 bases between the two germline ends. Assay used: immunoSEQ multiplex PCR; TCRdb lists only in-frame clones, some missing. The sample yields approximately 150,000 clones, over 65% seen once. The rearrangement joins TRBV7-3 to TRBJ2-1, with D possibly being TRBD2 (7 bases). The receptor's source is a man between 65 and 80 years old with acute or convalescent COVID-19. Specimen: peripheral blood. The CDR3, as DNA: TGTGCCAGCAGCTCAAGGGGGGGTCCCTACAATGAGCAGTTCTTC. It encodes CASSSRGGPYNEQFF.